The rows below give T cell receptor beta chains drawn from one sample of a study of T cell changes during pregnancy in multiple sclerosis. Some clones are missing from TCRdb's copy, which holds only in-frame ones; the method was immunoSEQ multiplex PCR. The sample comprises over 40,000 clones, about nine tenths of which are singletons, and around 0.25% rests with the top ten. The material sequenced was CD4+ T cells from peripheral blood mononuclear cells, taken in the second trimester of pregnancy. These receptors came from a female donor with multiple sclerosis, enrolled in a pregnancy study. Both conserved end residues are part of each CDR3. D genes are given only for firm matches. Clone size appears in some rows only: once, few, many, or a class for an expanded clone.

- | TRBJ1-5 | - | TRBV19 | TGTGCCAGTAGTGAGTCGCGGGGCAATCAGCCCCAGCATTTT | CASSESRGNQPQHF
- | TRBJ2-3 | - | TRBV11-2 | TGTGCCAGCAACGCCGGGGGGCAGATAATTAACACAGATACGCAGTATTTT | CASNAGGQIINTDTQYF
- | TRBJ1-4 | - | TRBV20-1 | TGCAGTGCTTATAATGAAAAACTGTTTTTT | CSAYNEKLFF
- | TRBJ2-2 | TRBD2 | TRBV19 | TGTGCCAGCTTCCTGGGGGGGTCCACCGGGGAGCTGTTTTTT | CASFLGGSTGELFF
- | TRBJ1-1 | TRBD1 | TRBV13 | TGTGCCACTCGGACAGGGAGGATGGACACTGAAGCTTTCTTT | CATRTGRMDTEAFF
- | TRBJ1-2 | - | TRBV9 | TGTGCCAGCAGCGTAGGGCTTGAGGGTGTTGGCTACACCTTC | CASSVGLEGVGYTF
- | TRBJ2-7 | TRBD1 | TRBV5-1 | TGCGCCAGCAATGAGGCAGGGGGCTACGAGCAGTACTTC | CASNEAGGYEQYF
- | TRBJ1-4 | - | TRBV11-2 | TGTGCCAGCAGCTTAGGTGTTCCGGGGTTTCGGGAAAAACTGTTTTTT | CASSLGVPGFREKLFF
- | TRBJ2-1 | TRBD2 | TRBV6-5 | TGTGCCAGCAGTTACTCGGGTAGCGGGGGATACAATGAGCAGTTCTTC | CASSYSGSGGYNEQFF
- | TRBJ2-2 | - | TRBV25-1 | TGTGCCAGCAGTGAATACAGCGGGGAGCTGTTTTTT | CASSEYSGELFF
- | TRBJ1-6 | TRBD1 | TRBV6-1 | TGTGCCAGCAGTGACAAGGGACAGGGACGGAGTTCACCCCTCCACTTT | CASSDKGQGRSSPLHF
- | TRBJ2-7 | - | TRBV20-1 | TGCAGTGCCCTGCAAACGGGGGAGCAGTACTTC | CSALQTGEQYF
- | TRBJ2-5 | TRBD2 | TRBV10-3 | TGTGCCATCGGCACGGCGGGGGAAAACCAAGAGACCCAGTACTTC | CAIGTAGENQETQYF
- | TRBJ1-5 | TRBD1 | TRBV11-3 | TGTGCCAGCAGCTATCCACAGGGGTTGCCATATCAGCCCCAGCATTTT | CASSYPQGLPYQPQHF
- | TRBJ2-3 | - | TRBV19 | TGTGCCAGTAGTACCCTACTAGATAGCACAGATACGCAGTATTTT | CASSTLLDSTDTQYF
- | TRBJ1-1 | TRBD1 | TRBV7-6 | TGTGCCAGCAGCTTAGTTTTGGAGGGGACAGAACACGCTGAAGCTTTCTTT | CASSLVLEGTEHAEAFF
- | TRBJ2-1 | TRBD2 | TRBV5-4 | TGTGCCAGCAGCTGGACTAGCGGGTATGAGCAGTTCTTC | CASSWTSGYEQFF
few | TRBJ2-5 | - | TRBV5-1 | TGCGCCAGCAGCCCCGCGAGGCAAGAGACCCAGTACTTC | CASSPARQETQYF
- | TRBJ1-5 | TRBD1 | TRBV19 | TGTGCCAGTAGTGGGACAGGTAATCAGCCCCAGCATTTT | CASSGTGNQPQHF
- | TRBJ2-1 | - | TRBV2 | TGTGCCAGCAGTGGGCTACAGGGCTCCTACAATGAGCAGTTCTTC | CASSGLQGSYNEQFF
once | TRBJ2-7 | - | TRBV6-8 | TGTGCCAGCAGTTACTCGACACCCCACGAGCAGTACTTC | CASSYSTPHEQYF
- | TRBJ2-6 | TRBD1 | TRBV28 | TGTGCCAGCAGTTTCCCCGGGACAGGGGGATATTACTCTGGGGCCAACGTCCTGACTTTC | CASSFPGTGGYYSGANVLTF
- | TRBJ2-7 | TRBD2 | TRBV6-1 | TGTGCCAGCAGTGCCAACCCTGGGGGACTAGCGGCCTACGAGCAGTACTTC | CASSANPGGLAAYEQYF
- | TRBJ2-5 | - | TRBV5-1 | TGCGCCAGCAATAGCGGCCCCCAAGAGACCCAGTACTTC | CASNSGPQETQYF
- | TRBJ2-6 | TRBD1 | TRBV7-8 | TGTGCCAGCAGCTTTAACCGACAGGGACAGGCTGGGGCCAACGTCCTGACTTTC | CASSFNRQGQAGANVLTF
- | TRBJ2-3 | - | TRBV9 | TGTGCCAGCAGCGCGCGGAGCGGCACAGATACGCAGTATTTT | CASSARSGTDTQYF
- | TRBJ1-3 | TRBD1 | TRBV19 | TGTGCCAGTAGTGGACAGGCCGGAAACACCATATATTTT | CASSGQAGNTIYF
few | TRBJ1-1 | - | TRBV18 | TGTGCCAGCTCACAGGACGGGAAAACTGAAGCTTTCTTT | CASSQDGKTEAFF
few | TRBJ2-2 | - | TRBV6-5 | TGTGCCACCAGACGGGATCTCGGGGAGCTGTTTTTT | CATRRDLGELFF
- | TRBJ2-1 | TRBD1 | TRBV5-1 | TGCGCCAGCAGCCAAGACAGGGGCTCCTACAATGAGCAGTTCTTC | CASSQDRGSYNEQFF
- | TRBJ2-3 | TRBD1 | TRBV29-1 | TGCAGCGTTGATAGGGACAGGGGGAAAGGTACGCAGTATTTT | CSVDRDRGKGTQYF
few | TRBJ2-3 | TRBD1 | TRBV5-1 | TGCGCCAGCAGCGGACAGGGGACAGATACGCAGTATTTT | CASSGQGTDTQYF
few | TRBJ1-4 | - | TRBV2 | TGTGCCAGCAGTAGGGAGAACAATGAAAAACTGTTTTTT | CASSRENNEKLFF
- | TRBJ2-3 | - | TRBV4-2 | TGTGCCAGCAGCCAAGGGGGGGGCACAGATACGCAGTATTTT | CASSQGGGTDTQYF
- | TRBJ2-1 | TRBD2 | TRBV11-2 | TGTGCCAGCAGCTTCGTTACTAGCGGGGGGGCCTACAATGAGCAGTTCTTC | CASSFVTSGGAYNEQFF
- | TRBJ2-7 | - | TRBV5-1 | TGCGCCAGCAGCTTGGGTCAGGGGGGCGTCCTAAGAACCGACGAGCAGTACTTC | CASSLGQGGVLRTDEQYF
- | TRBJ1-5 | - | TRBV29-1 | TGCAGCGTTGCGAGGGATAGCAATCAGCCCCAGCATTTT | CSVARDSNQPQHF
- | TRBJ2-2 | TRBD2 | TRBV15 | TGTGCCACCAGCAGAGATCCCGGACTAGCGGCCACCGGGGAGCTGTTTTTT | CATSRDPGLAATGELFF